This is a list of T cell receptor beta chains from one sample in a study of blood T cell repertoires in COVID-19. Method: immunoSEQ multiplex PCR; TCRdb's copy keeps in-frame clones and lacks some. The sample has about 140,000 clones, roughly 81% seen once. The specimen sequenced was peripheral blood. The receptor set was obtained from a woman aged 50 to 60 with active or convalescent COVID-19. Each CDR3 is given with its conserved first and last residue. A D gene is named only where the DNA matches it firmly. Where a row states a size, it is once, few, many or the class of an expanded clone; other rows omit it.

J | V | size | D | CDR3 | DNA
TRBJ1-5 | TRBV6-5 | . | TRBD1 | CASRAGQGSQPQHF | TGTGCCAGCAGGGCCGGACAGGGTAGTCAGCCCCAGCATTTT
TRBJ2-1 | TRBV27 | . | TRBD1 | CASSRRTGQRFF | TGTGCCAGCAGTAGAAGGACAGGGCAACGGTTCTTC
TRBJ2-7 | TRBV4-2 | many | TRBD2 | CASSHGGANEQYF | TGTGCCAGCAGCCACGGGGGGGCTAACGAGCAGTACTTC
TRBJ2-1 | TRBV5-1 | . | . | CASSGWTINSEQFF | TGCGCCAGCAGCGGCTGGACTATAAATTCTGAGCAGTTCTTC
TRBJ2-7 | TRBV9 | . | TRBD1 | CASSVGTGSFHEQYF | TGTGCCAGCAGCGTAGGGACAGGGAGTTTCCACGAGCAGTACTTC
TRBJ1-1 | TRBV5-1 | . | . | CASSQTAGTEAFF | TGCGCCAGCAGCCAAACGGCCGGGACTGAAGCTTTCTTT
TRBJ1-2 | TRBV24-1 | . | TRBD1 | CATRRTGDGYGYTF | TGTGCCACCAGGCGGACAGGGGATGGGTATGGCTACACCTTC
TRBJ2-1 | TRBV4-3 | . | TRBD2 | CASSPWTSGGDYNEQFF | TGCGCCAGCAGCCCTTGGACTAGCGGGGGGGACTACAATGAGCAGTTCTTC
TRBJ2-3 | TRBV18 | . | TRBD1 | CASSGQGRTDTQYF | TGTGCCAGCTCCGGACAGGGGCGCACAGATACGCAGTATTTT
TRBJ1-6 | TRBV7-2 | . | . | CASSLVAGSNSPLHF | TGTGCCAGCAGCTTAGTTGCGGGTTCAAATTCACCCCTCCACTTT
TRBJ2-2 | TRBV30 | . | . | CARTRQANTGELFF | TGTGCCCGAACCCGACAGGCGAACACCGGGGAGCTGTTTTTT
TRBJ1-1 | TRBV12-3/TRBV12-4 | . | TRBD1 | CASSRQGYTEAFF | TGTGCCAGCAGTAGACAGGGATATACTGAAGCTTTCTTT
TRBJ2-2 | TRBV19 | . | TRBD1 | CASSIRGQVGELFF | TGTGCCAGTAGTATTAGGGGGCAGGTCGGGGAGCTGTTTTTT
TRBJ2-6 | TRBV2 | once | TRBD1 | CASTGQGPSGANVLTF | TGTGCCAGCACCGGACAGGGACCTTCTGGGGCCAACGTCCTGACTTTC
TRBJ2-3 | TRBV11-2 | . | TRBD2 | CASSGTAGLHTDTQYF | TGTGCCAGCAGCGGAACAGCGGGGTTGCACACGGATACGCAGTATTTT
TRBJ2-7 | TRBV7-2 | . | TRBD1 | CASRGATGGYEQYF | TGTGCCAGCAGGGGGGCGACAGGGGGTTACGAGCAGTACTTC
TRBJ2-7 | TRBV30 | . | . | CAWSGAGEQYEQYF | TGTGCCTGGAGTGGCGCCGGGGAACAGTACGAGCAGTACTTC
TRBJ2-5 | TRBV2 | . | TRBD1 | CASRPIGTGRIQETQYF | TGTGCCAGCAGACCCATAGGGACAGGGCGAATCCAAGAGACCCAGTACTTC
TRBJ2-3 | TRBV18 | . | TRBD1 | CASSPGRGHTDTQYF | TGTGCCAGCTCACCGGGCAGGGGGCACACAGATACGCAGTATTTT
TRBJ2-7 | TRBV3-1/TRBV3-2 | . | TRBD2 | CASSQQVAGGYEQYF | TGTGCCAGCAGCCAGCAGGTAGCGGGGGGGTACGAGCAGTACTTC
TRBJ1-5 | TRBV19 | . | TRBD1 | CASSRQGDGGQPQHF | TGTGCCAGTAGCCGTCAGGGGGATGGGGGACAGCCCCAGCATTTT
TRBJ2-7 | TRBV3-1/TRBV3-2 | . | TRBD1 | CASSHPGQTYEQYF | TGTGCCAGCAGCCACCCGGGACAGACCTACGAGCAGTACTTC
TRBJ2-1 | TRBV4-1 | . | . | CASSQDRGGEQFF | TGCGCCAGCAGCCAAGACAGGGGCGGTGAGCAGTTCTTC
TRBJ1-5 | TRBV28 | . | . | CASSLFPGDNQPQHF | TGTGCCAGCAGTTTATTTCCCGGGGACAATCAGCCCCAGCATTTT
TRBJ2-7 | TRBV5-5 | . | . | CASSWTVNSYEQYF | TGTGCCAGCAGCTGGACAGTCAACTCCTACGAGCAGTACTTC
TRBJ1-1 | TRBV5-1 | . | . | CASSRDSNTEAFF | TGCGCCAGCAGCCGCGACTCGAACACTGAAGCTTTCTTT
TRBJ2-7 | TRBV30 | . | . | CAWSVNMYEQYF | TGTGCCTGGAGTGTAAATATGTACGAGCAGTACTTC
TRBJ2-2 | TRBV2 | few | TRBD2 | CASTLSGGRTGELFF | TGTGCCAGCACCCTTAGCGGGGGGAGAACCGGGGAGCTGTTTTTT
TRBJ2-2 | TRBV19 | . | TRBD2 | CASTNGGATGELFF | TGTGCCAGTACAAACGGGGGGGCCACCGGGGAGCTGTTTTTT
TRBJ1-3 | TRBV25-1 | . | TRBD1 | CASSEGRQGAGNTIYF | TGTGCCAGCAGTGAGGGTCGACAGGGGGCTGGAAACACCATATATTTT
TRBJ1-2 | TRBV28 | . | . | CASNPLTPPYGYTF | TGTGCCAGCAACCCATTGACACCCCCTTATGGCTACACCTTC
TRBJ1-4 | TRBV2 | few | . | CASSEAGMNEKLFF | TGTGCCAGCAGTGAAGCTGGCATGAATGAAAAACTGTTTTTT
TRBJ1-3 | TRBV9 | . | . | CASSLRGGVSSGNTIYF | TGTGCCAGCAGCTTGCGGGGGGGGGTAAGCTCTGGAAACACCATATATTTT
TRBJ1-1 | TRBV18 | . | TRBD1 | CASSSTGANTEAFF | TGTGCCAGCTCGTCGACAGGGGCGAACACTGAAGCTTTCTTT